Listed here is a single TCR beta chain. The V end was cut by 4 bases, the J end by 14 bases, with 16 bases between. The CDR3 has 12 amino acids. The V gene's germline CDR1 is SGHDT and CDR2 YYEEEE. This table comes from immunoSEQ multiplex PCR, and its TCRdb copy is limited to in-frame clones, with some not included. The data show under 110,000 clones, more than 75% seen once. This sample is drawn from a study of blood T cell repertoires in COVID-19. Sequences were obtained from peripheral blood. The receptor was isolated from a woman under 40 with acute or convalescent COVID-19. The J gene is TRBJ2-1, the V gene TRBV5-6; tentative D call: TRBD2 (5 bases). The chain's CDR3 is CASSQFGNFEFF. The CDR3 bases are TGTGCCAGCAGCCAATTCGGGAACTTTGAGTTCTTC.